Shown below are 22 T cell receptor beta chains from a single sample sequenced in a study of technical replicates of blood from a handful of donors. Profiling relied on immunoSEQ multiplex PCR, and the TCRdb table lists in-frame clones only, not all of them. Among 40,000 to 60,000 clones listed, around 90% were seen once. Sequencing input: PBMCs. These receptors all come from a human donor in good health. Some clones in this sample may be carry-over from other donors' samples.

This clone was seen once. CDR3 region: CASSASGENTEAFF. The CDR3 coding sequence is TGTGCCAGCAGCGCGAGCGGGGAGAACACTGAAGCTTTCTTT. This chain connects TRBV4-2 to TRBJ1-1; D gene unclear. The CDR3 covers 14 residues. Germline V lookup: CDR1 LGHNA, CDR2 YNFKEQ. V lost 5 bases and J 1 base, leaving 11 bases between the germline ends.

The chain has TRBV28 and TRBJ1-2; 9 bases are a match to TRBD1. Per germline, CDR1 MDHEN and CDR2 SYDVKM. With 11 bases clipped from V and 4 bases from J, the junction kept 11 bases outside the gene matches. The CDR3 has 14 amino acids. The CDR3 loop is CAGGQGRVGYGYTF. The CDR3 DNA reads as TGTGCCGGCGGACAGGGGAGGGTAGGCTATGGCTACACCTTC.

The chain is built from TRBV9 and TRBJ2-2, with 8 bases lining up with TRBD2. CDR3 length equals 17 residues. The ends lost 0 bases at V and 7 bases at J; junction bases unmatched: 11. Germline CDR1 and CDR2: SGDLS and YYNGEE. For the CDR3, the DNA is TGTGCCAGCAGCGTAGACAGCGGGAGATTCGCAGGCGGGGAGCTGTTTTTT. Translated, it gives CASSVDSGRFAGGELFF.

V gene TRBV2 combines with J gene TRBJ2-7, with a tentative D call TRBD2 (5 bases). V was clipped by 2 bases and J by 0 bases, with 8 bases between them. CDR3 length: 14 residues. Germline V gene lookup returns CDR1 SNHLY and CDR2 FYNNEI. The CDR3 region is CASSESGNSYEQYF. The CDR3 DNA reads as TGTGCCAGCAGTGAATCGGGGAACTCCTACGAGCAGTACTTC.

The chain carries TRBV7-6 and TRBJ1-2; 10 bases match TRBD1. The CDR3 consists of 14 residues. CDR1 and CDR2 from the germline V gene are SGHVS and FNYEAQ. V shed 1 base and J 4 bases; nucleotides not matched to a gene: 0. The chain's CDR3 is CASSLGTGGYGYTF. The CDR3 region has the DNA TGTGCCAGCAGCTTAGGGACAGGGGGCTATGGCTACACCTTC.

The genes are TRBV5-1 and TRBJ1-1; D gene uncertain. This CDR3 comprises 14 residues. V lost 0 bases, J lost 1 base, and 7 bases lay in between. Looked up from germline, CDR1 is SGHRS and CDR2 is YFSETQ. CDR3 residues: CASSLASANTEAFF. Written as DNA, the CDR3 is TGCGCCAGCAGCTTGGCCAGCGCGAACACTGAAGCTTTCTTT.

The V call is TRBV28, the J call TRBJ2-1; 12 bases line up with TRBD2. V was clipped by 6 bases and J by 4 bases; unmatched bases: 7. Germline-derived CDR1 and CDR2 are MDHEN and SYDVKM. The CDR3 has 16 amino acids. The CDR3 is CASRPPGLAGYNEQFF. CDR3 in DNA: TGTGCCAGCAGACCACCTGGACTAGCGGGGTACAATGAGCAGTTCTTC.

This clone was seen only once. The rearrangement links TRBV4-3 to TRBJ2-7, with 12 bases aligning to TRBD2. The CDR3 extends over 15 amino acids. Germline trimming cut 1 base from V and 4 bases from J; bases unmatched to any gene: 2. In germline, CDR1 is LGHNA, CDR2 YSLEER. CDR3 amino acids: CASSQVLAGGYEQYF. CDR3 nucleotide sequence: TGCGCCAGCAGCCAAGTACTAGCGGGAGGATACGAGCAGTACTTC.

This clone has a handful of counts. The rearrangement joins TRBV6-5 to TRBJ2-1; a possible D gene is TRBD1 (6 bases). The CDR3 loop spans 13 amino acids. Trimming took off 0 bases at V and 8 bases at J, with 8 bases between the two ends. Germline CDR1 MNHEY, CDR2 SVGAGI. CDR3 nucleotide sequence: TGTGCCAGCAGTTACTCGAGGGGGTATGAGCAGTTCTTC. It specifies CASSYSRGYEQFF.

The J gene is TRBJ2-7, the V gene TRBV7-2; TRBD1 aligns across 9 bases. The CDR3 spans 13 residues. Trimming cost V 5 bases and J 7 bases; bases outside gene matches: 6. Germline CDR1 and CDR2: SGHTA and FQGNSA. CDR3 coding DNA: TGTGCCAGCAGCATCGACAGGGGGAGGGAGCAGTACTTC. Protein sequence: CASSIDRGREQYF.

On this clone itself: The junction and the germline gene differ at one end; a read error may be behind it. The rearrangement uses TRBV6-5 and TRBJ2-1; 11 nucleotides match TRBD2. Per the germline V gene, CDR1 is MNHEY and CDR2 is SVGAGI. The CDR3 is 16 residues long. As DNA, the CDR3 is TGTGCCAGCAGTTCAGTTAGCGGGGGGGCCTATAATGAGCAGTTCTTC. As protein: CASSSVSGGAYNEQFF.

The rearrangement joins TRBV5-1 to TRBJ2-7; 8 bases fit TRBD2. This CDR3 has 15 amino acids. The germline V gene encodes CDR1 SGHRS and CDR2 YFSETQ. The trim removed 0 bases at V and 7 bases at J, leaving 9 bases unmatched. The CDR3 sequence: CASSLEGGRTGEQYF. Here the CDR3 DNA reads TGCGCCAGCAGCTTGGAGGGCGGGAGGACGGGGGAGCAGTACTTC. Looking up the rest from reference TRBV5-1 and TRBJ2-7 gives the full variable domain: KAGVTQTPRYLIKTRGQQVTLSCSPISGHRSVSWYQQTPGQGLQFLFEYFSETQRNKGNFPGRFSGRQFSNSRSEMNVSTLELGDSALYLCASSLEGGRTGEQYFGPGTRLTVT.

V usage is TRBV25-1 and J usage is TRBJ1-2; D remains ambiguous. V was shortened by 7 bases and J by 2 bases, with 11 bases between the two germline ends. The germline V gene has CDR1 MGHDK and CDR2 SYGVNS. The CDR3 contains 13 residues. The CDR3: CASTRDPNYGYTF. The CDR3 region has the DNA TGTGCCAGCACGAGGGATCCCAACTATGGCTACACCTTC.

The rearrangement uses TRBV5-6 and TRBJ2-7; 8 positions match TRBD2. The CDR3 has 17 residues. Germline lookup yields CDR1 SGHDT and CDR2 YYEEEE. Trimming cost V 0 bases and J 5 bases; bases outside gene matches: 13. The CDR3 spells CASSLAGRGASLHEQYF. As DNA, the CDR3 is TGTGCCAGCAGCTTGGCCGGGCGGGGGGCCTCCTTGCACGAGCAGTACTTC.

The chain joins TRBV27 to TRBJ2-1; D remains ambiguous. Germline CDR1 and CDR2: MNHEY and SMNVEV (reference sequence). With 4 bases removed from V and 4 bases from J, the gap between germline ends came to 17 bases. This CDR3 contains 16 residues. The CDR3 protein is CASSSFLTDKYNEQFF. CDR3 coding DNA: TGTGCCAGCAGTTCATTCCTCACTGATAAATACAATGAGCAGTTCTTC.

The chain carries TRBV7-2 and TRBJ2-7; TRBD1 agrees at 10 bases. Per germline, CDR1 SGHTA and CDR2 FQGNSA. The CDR3 is made up of 14 amino acids. The V gene end was trimmed by 5 bases and the J gene end by 7 bases; junction bases not matched to a gene: 8. CDR3 sequence: CASSTDRGLGEQYF. The CDR3 DNA is TGTGCCAGCAGCACCGACAGGGGGCTGGGGGAGCAGTACTTC.

The CDR3 coding sequence is TGTGCCAGCTCACCACGCTGGGACAGGGCGGCAACTAATGAAAAACTGTTTTTT. Translating it yields CASSPRWDRAATNEKLFF. The chain combines TRBV18 with TRBJ1-4; TRBD1 matches 9 bases. CDR3 length: 18 residues. The V and J ends lost 1 base and 0 bases, in that order; junction bases with no gene match: 6. CDR1 KGHSH and CDR2 LQKENI come from the germline V gene.

V is TRBV7-2 and J is TRBJ2-1; 7 nucleotides agree with TRBD1. This CDR3 contains 16 residues. The V and J ends lost 4 bases and 4 bases, in that order; junction bases with no gene match: 10. CDR1 and CDR2 (germline): SGHTA, FQGNSA. The CDR3 sequence: CASSSRPGQQYNEQFF. DNA of the CDR3: TGTGCCAGCAGCTCACGCCCGGGACAGCAGTACAATGAGCAGTTCTTC.

The V call is TRBV7-2, the J call TRBJ2-4; 11 positions agree with TRBD2. CDR3 length: 17 residues. Germline lookup yields CDR1 SGHTA and CDR2 FQGNSA. V lost 6 bases to trimming and J lost 8 bases; unmatched junction nucleotides: 15. The CDR3: CASSFKLTSGTGDIQYF. CDR3 DNA sequence: TGTGCCAGCAGTTTCAAATTGACTAGCGGGACCGGGGACATTCAGTACTTC.

This chain connects TRBV4-2 to TRBJ2-5; 8 bases map to TRBD2. This CDR3 region has 16 residues. Trimming took 2 bases from V and 5 from J; bases not matched to a gene: 10. Per the germline V gene, CDR1 is LGHNA and CDR2 is YNFKEQ. The CDR3 nucleotides read TGTGCCAGCAGCCAACAGCCGGGGGGGAATTTTGAGACCCAGTACTTC. Protein sequence: CASSQQPGGNFETQYF.

This chain uses TRBV20-1 with TRBJ1-1; a possible D gene is TRBD1 (5 bases). V lost 6 bases and J lost 10, with 15 bases in between. Looked up from germline, CDR1 is DFQATT and CDR2 is SNEGSKA (reference sequence). The CDR3 totals 11 residues. The CDR3 DNA reads as TGCAGTGCCGGGGCGGGAGAGGTAGCTTTCTTT. It encodes CSAGAGEVAFF.

The chain carries TRBV9 and TRBJ1-1, with D possibly being TRBD1 (6 bases). The germline V gene has CDR1 SGDLS and CDR2 YYNGEE. CDR3 length: 15 amino acids. V lost 2 bases to trimming and J lost 5 bases, with 16 bases between them. The CDR3 DNA follows: TGTGCCAGCAGCGTTGGGGGGGCCCGGGGGACTGAAGCTTTCTTT. Translation: CASSVGGARGTEAFF.